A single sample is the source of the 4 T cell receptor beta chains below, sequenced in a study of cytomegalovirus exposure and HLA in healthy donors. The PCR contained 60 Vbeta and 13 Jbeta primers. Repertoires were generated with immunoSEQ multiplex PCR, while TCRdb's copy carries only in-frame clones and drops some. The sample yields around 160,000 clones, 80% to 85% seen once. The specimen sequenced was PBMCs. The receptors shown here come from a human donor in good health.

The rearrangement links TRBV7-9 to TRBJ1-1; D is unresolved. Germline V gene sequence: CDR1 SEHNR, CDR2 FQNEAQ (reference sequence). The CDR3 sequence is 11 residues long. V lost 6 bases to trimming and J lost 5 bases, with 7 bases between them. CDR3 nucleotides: TGTGCCAGCAGTGCGGAGACTGAAGCTTTCTTT. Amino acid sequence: CASSAETEAFF.

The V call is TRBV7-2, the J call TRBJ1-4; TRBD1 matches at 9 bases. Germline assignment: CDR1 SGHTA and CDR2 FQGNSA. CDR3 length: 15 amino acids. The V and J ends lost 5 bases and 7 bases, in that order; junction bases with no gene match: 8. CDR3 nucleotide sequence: TGTGCCAGCAGCCCGGACAGGGGTACGGGTGAAAAACTGTTTTTT. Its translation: CASSPDRGTGEKLFF.

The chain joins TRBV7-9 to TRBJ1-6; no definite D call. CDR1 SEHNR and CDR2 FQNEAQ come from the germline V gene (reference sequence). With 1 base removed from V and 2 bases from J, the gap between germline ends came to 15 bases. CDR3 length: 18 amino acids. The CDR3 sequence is CASSLELLQTTYNSPLHF. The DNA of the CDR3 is TGTGCCAGCAGCTTAGAGCTTTTACAGACCACCTATAATTCACCCCTCCACTTT. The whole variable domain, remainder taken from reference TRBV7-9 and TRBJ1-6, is DTGVSQNPRHKITKRGQNVTFRCDPISEHNRLYWYRQTLGQGPEFLTYFQNEAQLEKSRLLSDRFSAERPKGSFSTLEIQRTEQGDSAMYLCASSLELLQTTYNSPLHFGNGTRLTVT.

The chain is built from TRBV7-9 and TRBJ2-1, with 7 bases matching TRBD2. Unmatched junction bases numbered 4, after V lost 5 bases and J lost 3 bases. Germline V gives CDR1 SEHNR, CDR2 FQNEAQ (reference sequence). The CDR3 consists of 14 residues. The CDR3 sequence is CASSPWEGYNEQFF. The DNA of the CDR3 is TGTGCCAGCAGCCCCTGGGAGGGCTACAATGAGCAGTTCTTC.